The 18 T cell receptor beta chains in this list originate from one sample, sequenced in a study of glioma-infiltrating T cells. Amplification of TCR alpha and beta CDR3 regions from RNA used iRepertoire nested multiplex PCR. TCRdb re-called the multiplex PCR reads with MiXCR, one entry per CDR3 protein. In the table there are roughly 130,000 distinct CDR3 sequences, around 23% of which are singletons. The material sequenced was glioma tissue, nonneoplastic brain tissue, or PBMCs (not recorded which). The source of these receptors is a human donor with low-grade glioma or glioblastoma, undergoing nonglioma brain surgery, or in good health (not recorded which).

The chain employs TRBV20-1 and TRBJ1-3; TRBD1 might be the D (5 bases). The CDR3 covers 13 residues. The germline gives CDR1 DFQATT, CDR2 SNEGSKA (reference sequence). Trimming pared 7 bases from V and 2 bases from J, leaving 12 bases between. CDR3 loop: CSVTGTPGNTIYF. CDR3 in DNA: TGCAGTGTAACCGGGACGCCTGGAAACACCATATATTTT.

This clonotype was picked up many times. The chain recombines TRBV7-2 with TRBJ1-5; D unresolved. The CDR3 spans 15 residues. Germline V CDR1 and CDR2: SGHTA, FQGNSA. Trimming stripped 2 bases from V and 7 bases from J, with 15 bases between. CDR3 sequence (DNA): TGTGCCAGCAGCTTATATGGTGGGTTAGACCAGCCCCAGCATTTT. Translating gives CASSLYGGLDQPQHF.

This sequence joins TRBV6-1 and TRBJ2-5; the D is unclear. Between the trimmed V and J ends, which lost 5 bases and 1 base, there was a span of 11 bases. This CDR3 spans 14 amino acids. Per the germline V gene, CDR1 is MNHNS and CDR2 is SASEGT. The CDR3 loop is CASSYGSSQETQYF. For the CDR3, the DNA is TGTGCCAGCAGTTATGGGTCTTCCCAAGAGACCCAGTACTTC.

The J gene is TRBJ1-2, the V gene TRBV28, with TRBD1 as a possible D gene (6 bases). The V gene lost 3 bases and the J gene lost 6 bases, with 17 bases spanning the gap. Looked up from germline, CDR1 is MDHEN and CDR2 is SYDVKM. This CDR3 is built from 15 residues. CDR3 in amino acids: CASSFTGALVHGYTF. The CDR3 nucleotides read TGTGCCAGCAGTTTTACGGGGGCGTTGGTCCATGGCTACACCTTC.

The rearrangement joins TRBV3-1 to TRBJ2-7; the D gene is possibly TRBD2 (5 bases). This CDR3 is built from 13 residues. V was clipped by 3 bases and J by 6 bases, with 12 bases between them. Germline V gene lookup returns CDR1 LGHDT and CDR2 YNNKEL (reference sequence). The CDR3 DNA reads as TGTGCCAGCAGCCAGACCAACGCGGGCGAGCAGTACGTC. Translation: CASSQTNAGEQYV.

This clonotype occurred many times. The CDR3, as DNA: TGTGCCAGCAGCTTACGATTCACTAATGAGCAGTTCTTC. Its translation is CASSLRFTNEQFF. This rearrangement joins TRBV7-6 to TRBJ2-1; D call uncertain. V lost 2 bases, J lost 7 bases, and 9 bases lay in between. CDR3 length: 13 residues. Germline assignment: CDR1 SGHVS and CDR2 FNYEAQ.

This clonotype was counted many times. The chain uses TRBV6-1 and TRBJ2-6; possible D gene TRBD1, 5 bases. The germline CDR1 and CDR2 sequences are MNHNS and SASEGT. The CDR3 sequence is 17 residues long. Between the trimmed V and J ends, which lost 6 bases and 2 bases, there was a span of 17 bases. The CDR3 protein is CASRSSGIATGANVLTF. The CDR3 DNA reads TGTGCCAGCAGATCCTCAGGGATCGCGACTGGGGCCAACGTCCTGACTTTC.

In this sample, this clonotype turned up many times. V and J are TRBV20-1 and TRBJ2-3; 12 bases match TRBD2. The V segment lost 6 bases and the J segment 9 bases; nucleotides outside the gene matches: 13. The CDR3 runs to 15 residues. Germline V gene data show CDR1 as DFQATT and CDR2 as SNEGSKA (reference sequence). The DNA of the CDR3 is TGCAGTGCAGGGACTAGCGGGCAGAGCAGGGGGACGCAGTATTTT. Amino acid sequence: CSAGTSGQSRGTQYF.

In its sample, this clonotype was seen a few times. V gene TRBV20-1 combines with J gene TRBJ2-5; 9 bases are shared with TRBD2. This CDR3 region has 14 residues. The germline gives CDR1 DFQATT, CDR2 SNEGSKA (reference sequence). Trimming took 4 bases from V and 5 from J; bases not matched to a gene: 8. As DNA, the CDR3 is TGCAGTGCTATTAGCGGGGGCGTCCAGGAGACCCAGTACTTC. Its protein is CSAISGGVQETQYF.

The chain links TRBV7-9 to TRBJ2-6; D gene ambiguous. The V end was cut by 5 bases, the J end by 0 bases, with 14 bases between. The CDR3 totals 17 residues. CDR1 is SEHNR, CDR2 FQNEAQ, per germline (reference sequence). The CDR3 DNA reads TGTGCCAGCAGCCAAGGTTCCGCGAGCTCTGGGGCCAACGTCCTGACTTTC. Translated: CASSQGSASSGANVLTF.

By proportion, this clonotype is medium-sized. The V and J genes are TRBV20-1 and TRBJ1-5, with D hard to call. The germline V gene encodes CDR1 DFQATT and CDR2 SNEGSKA (reference sequence). This CDR3 contains 12 residues. With 6 bases removed from V and 1 base from J, the gap between germline ends came to 7 bases. The CDR3 DNA sequence: TGCAGTGCCAGACTCAGCAATCAGCCCCAGCATTTT. Its translation is CSARLSNQPQHF.

This rearrangement joins TRBV6-5 to TRBJ2-7; TRBD2 aligns across 7 bases. This CDR3 is built from 15 residues. Per germline, CDR1 MNHEY and CDR2 SVGAGI. The V segment lost 0 bases and the J segment 3 bases; nucleotides outside the gene matches: 5. The CDR3 DNA reads as TGTGCCAGCAGTTACTCGAGATCGGGGGGCTACGAGCAGTACGTC. Translating it yields CASSYSRSGGYEQYV.

The rearrangement joins TRBV19 to TRBJ1-1; tentative D call: TRBD1 (5 bases). The CDR3 has 16 amino acids. In germline, CDR1 is LNHDA, CDR2 SQIVND (reference sequence). V dropped 6 bases and J dropped 4 bases, with 21 bases sitting between them. The CDR3 coding sequence is TGTGCCAGTAGCCCCCTGGAGGGGACGGGGGGCACTGAAGCTTTCTTT. Residues: CASSPLEGTGGTEAFF.

This clonotype was observed many times. CDR3 coding DNA: TGCAGTGCTAGAGATGAGGCAACGTTGAACACTGAAGCTTTCTTT. Encoded protein: CSARDEATLNTEAFF. This chain links TRBV20-1 with TRBJ1-1; D remains ambiguous. The CDR3 consists of 15 residues. Between the trimmed V and J ends, which lost 0 bases and 0 bases, there was a span of 11 bases. Germline V gives CDR1 DFQATT, CDR2 SNEGSKA (reference sequence).

This clonotype occurred a few times. The chain is built from TRBV7-6 and TRBJ2-5, with D hard to call. Germline V gives CDR1 SGHVS, CDR2 FNYEAQ. Trimming pared 0 bases from V and 5 bases from J, leaving 13 bases between. This CDR3 has 15 amino acids. CDR3 amino acids: CASSLAAGNRETQYF. The DNA for the CDR3 is TGTGCCAGCAGCTTAGCGGCAGGAAATCGGGAGACCCAGTACTTC. Together with reference TRBV7-6 and TRBJ2-5, the CDR3 gives the full variable domain: GAGVSQSPRYKVTKRGQDVALRCDPISGHVSLYWYRQALGQGPEFLTYFNYEAQQDKSGLPNDRFSAERPEGSISTLTIQRTEQRDSAMYRCASSLAAGNRETQYFGPGTRLLVL.

This clonotype has just a few counts. This rearrangement joins TRBV6-4 to TRBJ2-2; a possible D gene is TRBD1 (5 bases). Germline V gene lookup returns CDR1 MRHNA and CDR2 SNTAGT. V was pared by 4 bases and J by 0 bases, with 18 bases between. This CDR3 has 18 residues. The DNA of the CDR3 is TGTGCCAGCAGTGCTCAGTATTTAGACAGTGCGAACACCGGGGAGCTGTTTTTT. It encodes CASSAQYLDSANTGELFF.

This clonotype was recorded at least ten times. V and J are TRBV7-2 and TRBJ2-5; TRBD2 aligns across 13 bases. J lost 5 bases, V lost 5 bases, and 5 bases had no gene match. This CDR3 is 15 amino acids long. Germline loops: CDR1 SGHTA, CDR2 FQGNSA. The CDR3 coding sequence is TGTGCCAGCAGCATCGGACTAGCGGGGGAGGAGACCCAGTACTTC. This sequence encodes CASSIGLAGEETQYF.

The chain joins TRBV18 to TRBJ1-4; unclear D gene. Germline CDR1 reads KGHSH; CDR2 reads LQKENI. The germline V and J ends were trimmed by 2 bases and 3 bases, with 10 bases remaining between them. The CDR3 is 15 amino acids. The CDR3 nucleotides are TGTGCCAGCTCACCAGAGCCCAAACCTAATGAAAAACTGTTTTTT. Its protein is CASSPEPKPNEKLFF.